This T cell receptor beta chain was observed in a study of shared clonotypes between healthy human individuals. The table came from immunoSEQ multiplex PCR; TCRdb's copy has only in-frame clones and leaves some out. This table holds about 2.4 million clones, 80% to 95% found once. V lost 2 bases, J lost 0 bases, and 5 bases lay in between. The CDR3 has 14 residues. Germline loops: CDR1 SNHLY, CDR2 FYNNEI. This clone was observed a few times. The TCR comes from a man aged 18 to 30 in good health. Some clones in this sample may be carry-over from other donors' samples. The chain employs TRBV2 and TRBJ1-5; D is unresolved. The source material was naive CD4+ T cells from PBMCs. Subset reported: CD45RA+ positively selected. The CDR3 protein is CASSEQNSNQPQHF. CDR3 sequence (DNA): TGTGCCAGCAGTGAACAGAATAGCAATCAGCCCCAGCATTTT.